This T cell receptor (beta chain) was sequenced for a study of cytomegalovirus exposure and HLA in healthy donors. V shed 4 bases, J shed 1 base, and the junction held 4 bases outside the gene matches. This CDR3 has 14 amino acids. Per germline, CDR1 SGHNT and CDR2 YYREEE (reference sequence). PCR amplification relied on 60 Vbeta primers (plus 13 Jbeta primers). Clones were read by immunoSEQ multiplex PCR, and TCRdb kept only the in-frame ones, dropping some. The sample carries tens of thousands of clones, 60% to 85% recorded once. This TCR was recovered from a man aged 40-49 years in good health and CMV-seronegative. The genes are TRBV5-4 and TRBJ1-1, with 7 bases fitting TRBD1. The sequenced sample consisted of PBMCs. This CDR3 reads CASSQGQPNTEAFF. DNA for the CDR3: TGTGCCAGCAGCCAGGGACAGCCGAACACTGAAGCTTTCTTT.